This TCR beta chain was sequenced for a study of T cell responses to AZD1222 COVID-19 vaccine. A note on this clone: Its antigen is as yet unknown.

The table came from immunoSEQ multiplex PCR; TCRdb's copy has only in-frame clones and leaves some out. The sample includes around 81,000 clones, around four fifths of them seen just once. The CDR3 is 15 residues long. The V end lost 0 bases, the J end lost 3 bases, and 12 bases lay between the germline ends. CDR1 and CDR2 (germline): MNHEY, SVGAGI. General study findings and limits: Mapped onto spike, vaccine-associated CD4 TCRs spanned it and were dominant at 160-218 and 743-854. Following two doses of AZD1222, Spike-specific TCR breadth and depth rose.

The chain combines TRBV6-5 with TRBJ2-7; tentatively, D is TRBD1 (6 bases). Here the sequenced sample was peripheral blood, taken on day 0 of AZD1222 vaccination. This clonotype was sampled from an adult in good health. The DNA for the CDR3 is TGTGCCAGCAGTTACTCCGGGACATTAAACTACGAGCAGTACTTC. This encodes CASSYSGTLNYEQYF.